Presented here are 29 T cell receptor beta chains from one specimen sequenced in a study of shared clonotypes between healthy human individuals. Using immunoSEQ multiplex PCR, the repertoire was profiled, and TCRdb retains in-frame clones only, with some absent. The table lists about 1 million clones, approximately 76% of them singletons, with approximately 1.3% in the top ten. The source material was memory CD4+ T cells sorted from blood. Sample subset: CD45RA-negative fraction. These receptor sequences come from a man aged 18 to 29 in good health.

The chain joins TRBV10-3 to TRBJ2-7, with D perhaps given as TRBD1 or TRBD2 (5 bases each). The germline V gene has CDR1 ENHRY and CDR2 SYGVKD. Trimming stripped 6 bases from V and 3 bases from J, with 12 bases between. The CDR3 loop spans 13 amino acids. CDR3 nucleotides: TGTGCCATCAGAGGGGACCCTTACTACGAGCAGTACTTC. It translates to CAIRGDPYYEQYF.

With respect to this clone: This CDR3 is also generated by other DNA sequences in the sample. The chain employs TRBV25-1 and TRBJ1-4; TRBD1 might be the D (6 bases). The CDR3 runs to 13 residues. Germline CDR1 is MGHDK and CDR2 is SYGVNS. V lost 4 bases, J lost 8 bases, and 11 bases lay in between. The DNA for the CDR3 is TGTGCCAGCAGTGGGGCAGGGGAGGAAAAACTGTTTTTT. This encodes CASSGAGEEKLFF.

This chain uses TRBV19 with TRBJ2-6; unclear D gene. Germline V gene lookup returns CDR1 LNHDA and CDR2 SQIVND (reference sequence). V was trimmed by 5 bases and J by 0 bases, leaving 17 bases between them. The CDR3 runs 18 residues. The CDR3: CASSFAGFTLSGANVLTF. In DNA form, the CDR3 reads TGTGCCAGTAGTTTCGCCGGCTTCACTCTCTCTGGGGCCAACGTCCTGACTTTC.

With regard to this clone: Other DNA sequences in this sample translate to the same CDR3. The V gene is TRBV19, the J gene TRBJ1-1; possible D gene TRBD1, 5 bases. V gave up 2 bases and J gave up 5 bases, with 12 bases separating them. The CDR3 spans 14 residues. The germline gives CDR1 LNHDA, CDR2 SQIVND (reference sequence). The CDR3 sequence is CASSIPGRWTEAFF. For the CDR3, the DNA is TGTGCCAGTAGTATACCAGGGCGGTGGACTGAAGCTTTCTTT.

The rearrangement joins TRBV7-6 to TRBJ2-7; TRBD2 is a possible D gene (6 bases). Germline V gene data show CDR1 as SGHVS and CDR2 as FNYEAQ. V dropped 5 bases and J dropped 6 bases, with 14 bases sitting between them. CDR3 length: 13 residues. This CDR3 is CASSPTGRPEQYF. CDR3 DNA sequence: TGTGCCAGCAGCCCGACCGGGAGACCCGAGCAGTACTTC.

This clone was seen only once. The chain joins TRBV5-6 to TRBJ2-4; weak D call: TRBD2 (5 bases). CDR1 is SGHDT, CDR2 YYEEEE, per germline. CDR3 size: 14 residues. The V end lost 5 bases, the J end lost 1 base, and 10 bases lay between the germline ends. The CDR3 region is CASSAGVAKNIQYF. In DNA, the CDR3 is TGTGCCAGCAGTGCCGGGGTCGCCAAAAACATTCAGTACTTC.

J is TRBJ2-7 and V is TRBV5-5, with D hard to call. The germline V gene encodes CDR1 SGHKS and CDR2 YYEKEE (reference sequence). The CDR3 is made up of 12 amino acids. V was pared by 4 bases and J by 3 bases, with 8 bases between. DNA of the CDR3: TGTGCCAGCAGCCCTCCAGTCTACGAGCAGTACTTC. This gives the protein CASSPPVYEQYF. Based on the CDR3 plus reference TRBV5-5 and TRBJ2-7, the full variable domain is DAGVTQSPTHLIKTRGQQVTLRCSPISGHKSVSWYQQVLGQGPQFIFQYYEKEERGRGNFPDRFSARQFPNYSSELNVNALLLGDSALYLCASSPPVYEQYFGPGTRLTVT.

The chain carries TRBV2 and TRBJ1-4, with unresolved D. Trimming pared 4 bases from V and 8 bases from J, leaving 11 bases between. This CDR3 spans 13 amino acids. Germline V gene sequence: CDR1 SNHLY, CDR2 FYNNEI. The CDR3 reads CASSGVAIEKLFF. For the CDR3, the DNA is TGTGCCAGCAGTGGTGTAGCCATCGAAAAACTGTTTTTT. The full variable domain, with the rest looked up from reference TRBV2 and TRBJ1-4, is EPEVTQTPSHQVTQMGQEVILRCVPISNHLYFYWYRQILGQKVEFLVSFYNNEISEKSEIFDDQFSVERPDGSNFTLKIRSTKLEDSAMYFCASSGVAIEKLFFGSGTQLSVL.

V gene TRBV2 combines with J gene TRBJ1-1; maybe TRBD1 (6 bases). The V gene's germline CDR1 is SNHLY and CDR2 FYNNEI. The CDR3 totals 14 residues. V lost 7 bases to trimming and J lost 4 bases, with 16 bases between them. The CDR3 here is CASTDDTGSTEAFF. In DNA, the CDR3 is TGTGCCAGCACCGACGATACAGGGAGCACTGAAGCTTTCTTT.

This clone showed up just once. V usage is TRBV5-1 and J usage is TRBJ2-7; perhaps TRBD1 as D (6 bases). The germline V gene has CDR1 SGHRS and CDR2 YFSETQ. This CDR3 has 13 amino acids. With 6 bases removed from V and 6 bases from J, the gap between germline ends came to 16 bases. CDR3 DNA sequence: TGCGCCAGCACTGGGGACAACCTAGCCGAGCAGTACTTC. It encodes CASTGDNLAEQYF.

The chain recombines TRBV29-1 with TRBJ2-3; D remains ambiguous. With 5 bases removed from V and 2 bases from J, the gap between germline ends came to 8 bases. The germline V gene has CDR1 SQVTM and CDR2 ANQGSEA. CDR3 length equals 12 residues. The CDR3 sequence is CSVTPPTDTQYF. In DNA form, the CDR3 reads TGCAGCGTTACCCCCCCCACAGATACGCAGTATTTT.

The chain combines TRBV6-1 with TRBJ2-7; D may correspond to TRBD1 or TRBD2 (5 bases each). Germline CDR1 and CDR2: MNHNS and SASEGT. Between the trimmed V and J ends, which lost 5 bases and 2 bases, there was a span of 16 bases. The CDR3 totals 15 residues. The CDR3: CASSRDAGQAYEQYF. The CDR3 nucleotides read TGTGCCAGCAGTAGGGACGCCGGGCAGGCCTACGAGCAGTACTTC.

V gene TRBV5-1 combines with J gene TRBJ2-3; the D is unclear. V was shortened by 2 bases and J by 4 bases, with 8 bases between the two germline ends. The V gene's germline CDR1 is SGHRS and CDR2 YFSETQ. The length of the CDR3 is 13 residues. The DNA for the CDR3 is TGCGCCAGCAGCTTAGGTCGATCAGATACGCAGTATTTT. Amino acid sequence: CASSLGRSDTQYF.

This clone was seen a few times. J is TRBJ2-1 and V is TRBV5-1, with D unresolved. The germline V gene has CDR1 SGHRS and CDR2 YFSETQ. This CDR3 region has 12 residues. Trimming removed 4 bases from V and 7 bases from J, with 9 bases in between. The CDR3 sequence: CASSKERNEQFF. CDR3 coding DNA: TGCGCCAGCAGCAAGGAGAGGAATGAGCAGTTCTTC.

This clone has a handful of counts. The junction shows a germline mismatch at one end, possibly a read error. The CDR3 DNA follows: TGTGCTAGCAGCTTACAGGAGAACACTGAAGCTTTCTTT. It translates to CASSLQENTEAFF. V gene TRBV7-7 combines with J gene TRBJ1-1; a weak D match, TRBD1 (5 bases). CDR1 is SSHAT and CDR2 is FNYEAQ in the germline V gene (reference sequence). This CDR3 contains 13 residues.

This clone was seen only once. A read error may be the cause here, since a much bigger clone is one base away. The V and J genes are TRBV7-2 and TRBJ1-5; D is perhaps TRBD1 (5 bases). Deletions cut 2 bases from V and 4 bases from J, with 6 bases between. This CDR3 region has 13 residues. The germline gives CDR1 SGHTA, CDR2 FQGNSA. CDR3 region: CASSLQGNQPQHF. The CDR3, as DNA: TGTGCCAGCAGCTTACAGGGTAATCAGCCCCAGCATTTT.

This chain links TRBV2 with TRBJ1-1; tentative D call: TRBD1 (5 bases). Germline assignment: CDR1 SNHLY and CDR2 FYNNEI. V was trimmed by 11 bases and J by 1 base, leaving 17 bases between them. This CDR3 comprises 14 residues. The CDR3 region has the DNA TGTGCCTCCTCCTCGGGACCCAGGAACACTGAAGCTTTCTTT. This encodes CASSSGPRNTEAFF. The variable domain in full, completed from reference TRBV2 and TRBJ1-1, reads EPEVTQTPSHQVTQMGQEVILRCVPISNHLYFYWYRQILGQKVEFLVSFYNNEISEKSEIFDDQFSVERPDGSNFTLKIRSTKLEDSAMYFCASSSGPRNTEAFFGQGTRLTVV.

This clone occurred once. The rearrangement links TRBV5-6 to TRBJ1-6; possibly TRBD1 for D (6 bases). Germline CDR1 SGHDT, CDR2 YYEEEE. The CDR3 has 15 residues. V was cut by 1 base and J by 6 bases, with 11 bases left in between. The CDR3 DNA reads TGTGCCAGCAGCTTGATGAGGACAGTTAATTCACCCCTCCACTTT. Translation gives CASSLMRTVNSPLHF.

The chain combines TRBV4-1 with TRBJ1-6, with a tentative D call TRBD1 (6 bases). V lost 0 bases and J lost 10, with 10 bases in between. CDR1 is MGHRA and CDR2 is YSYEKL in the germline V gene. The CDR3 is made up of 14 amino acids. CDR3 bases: TGCGCCAGCAGCCAAGACAGGGGAACCTCACCCCTCCACTTT. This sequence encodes CASSQDRGTSPLHF.

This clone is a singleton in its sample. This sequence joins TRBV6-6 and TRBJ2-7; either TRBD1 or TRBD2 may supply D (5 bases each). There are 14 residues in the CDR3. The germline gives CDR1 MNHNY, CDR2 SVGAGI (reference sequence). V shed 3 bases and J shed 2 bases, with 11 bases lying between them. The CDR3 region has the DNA TGTGCCAGCAGTTATACGGGACGGACCTACGAGCAGTACTTC. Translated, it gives CASSYTGRTYEQYF.

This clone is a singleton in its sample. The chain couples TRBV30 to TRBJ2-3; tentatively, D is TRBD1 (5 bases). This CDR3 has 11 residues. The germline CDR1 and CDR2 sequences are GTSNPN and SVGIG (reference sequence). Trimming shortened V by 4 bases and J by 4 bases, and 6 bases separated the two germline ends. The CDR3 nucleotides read TGTGCCTGGACCAGGGCAGATACGCAGTATTTT. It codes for CAWTRADTQYF. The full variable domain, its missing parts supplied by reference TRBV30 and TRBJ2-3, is SQTIHQWPATLVQPVGSPLSLECTVEGTSNPNLYWYRQAAGRGLQLLFYSVGIGQISSEVPQNLSASRPQDRQFILSSKKLLLSDSGFYLCAWTRADTQYFGPGTRLTVL.

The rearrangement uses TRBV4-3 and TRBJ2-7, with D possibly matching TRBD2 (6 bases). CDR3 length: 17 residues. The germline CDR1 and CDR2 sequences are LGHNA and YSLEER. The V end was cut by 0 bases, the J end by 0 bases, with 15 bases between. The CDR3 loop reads CASSQDLPGSRSYEQYF. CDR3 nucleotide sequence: TGCGCCAGCAGCCAAGATCTTCCCGGGAGCCGCTCCTACGAGCAGTACTTC.

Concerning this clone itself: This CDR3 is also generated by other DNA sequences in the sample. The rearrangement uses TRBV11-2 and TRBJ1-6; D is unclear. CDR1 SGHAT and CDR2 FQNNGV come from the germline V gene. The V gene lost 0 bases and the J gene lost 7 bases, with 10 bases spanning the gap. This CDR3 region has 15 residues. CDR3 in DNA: TGTGCCAGCAGCTTAGAGGCAGGAAGAAATTCACCCCTCCACTTT. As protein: CASSLEAGRNSPLHF.

For the CDR3, the DNA is TGTGCCAGCTCACAACGGGCAGGGGAAGGCTACACCTTC. Translating it yields CASSQRAGEGYTF. J is TRBJ1-2 and V is TRBV18, with D perhaps TRBD1 (6 bases). Trimming pared 4 bases from V and 8 bases from J, leaving 14 bases between. Germline CDR1 reads KGHSH; CDR2 reads LQKENI. The CDR3 runs to 13 residues.

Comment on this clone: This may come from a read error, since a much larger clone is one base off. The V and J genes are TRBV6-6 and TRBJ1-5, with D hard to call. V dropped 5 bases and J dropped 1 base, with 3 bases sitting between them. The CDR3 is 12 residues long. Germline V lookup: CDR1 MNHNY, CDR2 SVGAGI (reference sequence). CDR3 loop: CASSQSNQPQHF. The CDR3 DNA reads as TGTGCCAGCAGTCAGAGCAATCAGCCCCAGCATTTT.

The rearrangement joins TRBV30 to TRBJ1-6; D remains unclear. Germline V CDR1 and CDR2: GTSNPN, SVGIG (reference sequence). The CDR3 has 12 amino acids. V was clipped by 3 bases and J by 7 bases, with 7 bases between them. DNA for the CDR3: TGTGCCTGGAGCATTTTGAATTCACCCCTCCACTTT. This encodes CAWSILNSPLHF.

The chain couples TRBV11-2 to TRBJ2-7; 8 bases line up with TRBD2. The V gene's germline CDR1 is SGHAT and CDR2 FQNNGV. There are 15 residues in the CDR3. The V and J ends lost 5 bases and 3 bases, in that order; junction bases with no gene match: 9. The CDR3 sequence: CASSALAAFGYEQYF. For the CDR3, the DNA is TGTGCCAGCAGCGCACTAGCGGCCTTCGGCTACGAGCAGTACTTC.

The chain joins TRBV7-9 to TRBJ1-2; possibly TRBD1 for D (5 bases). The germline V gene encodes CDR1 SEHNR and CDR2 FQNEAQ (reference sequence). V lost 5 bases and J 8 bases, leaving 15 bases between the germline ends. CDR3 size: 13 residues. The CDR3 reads CASSETRGEGYTF. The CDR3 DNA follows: TGTGCCAGCAGCGAGACCCGGGGGGAGGGCTACACCTTC. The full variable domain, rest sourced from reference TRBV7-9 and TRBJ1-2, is DTGVSQNPRHKITKRGQNVTFRCDPISEHNRLYWYRQTLGQGPEFLTYFQNEAQLEKSRLLSDRFSAERPKGSFSTLEIQRTEQGDSAMYLCASSETRGEGYTFGSGTRLTVV.

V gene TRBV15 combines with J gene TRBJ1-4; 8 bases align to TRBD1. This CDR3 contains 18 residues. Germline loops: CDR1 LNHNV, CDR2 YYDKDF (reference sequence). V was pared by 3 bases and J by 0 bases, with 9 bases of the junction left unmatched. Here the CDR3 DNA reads TGTGCCACCAGCAGTGGCGACAGGGGTTGGTCAACTAATGAAAAACTGTTTTTT. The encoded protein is CATSSGDRGWSTNEKLFF.